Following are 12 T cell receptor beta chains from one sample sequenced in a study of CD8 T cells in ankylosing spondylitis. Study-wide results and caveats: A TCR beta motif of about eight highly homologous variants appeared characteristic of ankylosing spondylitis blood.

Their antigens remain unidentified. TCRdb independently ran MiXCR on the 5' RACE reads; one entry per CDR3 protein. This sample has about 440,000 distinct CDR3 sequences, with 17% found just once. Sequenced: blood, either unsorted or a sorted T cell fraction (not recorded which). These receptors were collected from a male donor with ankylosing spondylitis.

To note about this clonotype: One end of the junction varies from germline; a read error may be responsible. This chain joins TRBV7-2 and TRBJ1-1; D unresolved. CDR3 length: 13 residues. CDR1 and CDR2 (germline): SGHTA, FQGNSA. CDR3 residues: CASSLAMGTEAFF. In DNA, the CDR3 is TGTGCCAGCAGCCTAGCTATGGGGACTGAAGCTTTCTTT.

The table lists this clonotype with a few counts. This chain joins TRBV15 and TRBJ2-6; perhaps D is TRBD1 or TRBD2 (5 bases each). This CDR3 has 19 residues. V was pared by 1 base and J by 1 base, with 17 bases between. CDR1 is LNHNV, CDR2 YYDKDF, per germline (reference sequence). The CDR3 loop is CATSRVGRELGSGANVLTF. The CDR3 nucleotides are TGTGCCACCAGCAGAGTTGGCAGGGAGCTGGGTTCTGGGGCCAACGTCCTGACTTTC.

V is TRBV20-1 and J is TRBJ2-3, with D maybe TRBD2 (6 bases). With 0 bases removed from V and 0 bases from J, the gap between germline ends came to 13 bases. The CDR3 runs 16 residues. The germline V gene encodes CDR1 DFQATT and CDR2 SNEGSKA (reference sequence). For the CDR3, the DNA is TGCAGTGCTAGAGATAGCGGTCCCTGGAGCACAGATACGCAGTATTTT. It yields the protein CSARDSGPWSTDTQYF.

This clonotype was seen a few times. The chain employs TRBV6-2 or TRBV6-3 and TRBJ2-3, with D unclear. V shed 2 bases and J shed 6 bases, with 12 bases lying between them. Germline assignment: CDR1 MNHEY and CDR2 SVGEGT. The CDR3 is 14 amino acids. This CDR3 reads CASSYLGRRDTQYF. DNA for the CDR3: TGTGCCAGCAGTTACCTCGGGCGACGGGATACGCAGTATTTT.

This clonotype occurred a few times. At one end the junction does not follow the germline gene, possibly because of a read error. The CDR3 DNA is TGCAGTGCGAGAGAGGGGTCCGGGAACACTGAAGCTTTCTTT. This codes for CSAREGSGNTEAFF. The genes are TRBV20-1 and TRBJ1-1; perhaps TRBD1 as D (5 bases). This CDR3 comprises 14 residues. In germline, CDR1 is DFQATT, CDR2 SNEGSKA (reference sequence).

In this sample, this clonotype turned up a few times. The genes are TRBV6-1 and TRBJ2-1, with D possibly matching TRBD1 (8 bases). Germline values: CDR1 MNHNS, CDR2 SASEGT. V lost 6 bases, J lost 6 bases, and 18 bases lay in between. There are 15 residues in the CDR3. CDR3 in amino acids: CASRQGEGRINEQFF. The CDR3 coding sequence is TGTGCCAGCAGACAGGGGGAGGGTCGTATCAATGAGCAGTTCTTC.

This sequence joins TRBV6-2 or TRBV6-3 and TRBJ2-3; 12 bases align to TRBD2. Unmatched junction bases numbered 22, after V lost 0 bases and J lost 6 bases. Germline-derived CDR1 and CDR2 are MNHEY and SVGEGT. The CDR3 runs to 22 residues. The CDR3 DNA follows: TGTGCCAGCAGTTACTCGAGTCATGGTCTAGCGGGAGGGCCGCTCCCATGGGATACGCAGTATTTT. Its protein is CASSYSSHGLAGGPLPWDTQYF.

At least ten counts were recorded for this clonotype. This chain's CDR3 is CASSVRDTGELFF. The CDR3 bases are TGTGCCAGCAGTGTCAGGGACACCGGGGAGCTGTTTTTT. V and J are TRBV27 and TRBJ2-2, with D possibly TRBD1 on 5 matching bases. CDR1 is MNHEY, CDR2 SMNVEV, per germline (reference sequence). V shed 5 bases and J shed 3 bases, with 7 bases lying between them. The CDR3 loop spans 13 amino acids.

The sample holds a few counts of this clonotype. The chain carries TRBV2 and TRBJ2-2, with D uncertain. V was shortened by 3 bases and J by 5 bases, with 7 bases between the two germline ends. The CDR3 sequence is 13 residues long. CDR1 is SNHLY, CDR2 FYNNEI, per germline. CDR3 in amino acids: CASSDGRTGELFF. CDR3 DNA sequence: TGTGCCAGCAGTGACGGCAGGACCGGGGAGCTGTTTTTT.

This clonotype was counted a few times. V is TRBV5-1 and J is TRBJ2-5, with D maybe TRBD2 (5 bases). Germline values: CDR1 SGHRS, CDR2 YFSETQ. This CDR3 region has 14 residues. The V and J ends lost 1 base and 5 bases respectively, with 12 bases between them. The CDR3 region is CASSLPYRGETQYF. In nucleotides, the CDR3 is TGCGCCAGCAGCTTGCCTTACCGCGGGGAGACCCAGTACTTC.

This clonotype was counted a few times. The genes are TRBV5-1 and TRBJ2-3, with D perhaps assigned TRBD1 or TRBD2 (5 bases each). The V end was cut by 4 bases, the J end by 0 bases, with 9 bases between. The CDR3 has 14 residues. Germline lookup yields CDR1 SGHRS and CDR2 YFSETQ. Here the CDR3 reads CASSRDGSTDTQYF. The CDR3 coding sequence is TGCGCCAGCAGCCGGGACGGTAGCACAGATACGCAGTATTTT. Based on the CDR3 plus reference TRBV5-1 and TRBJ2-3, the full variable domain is KAGVTQTPRYLIKTRGQQVTLSCSPISGHRSVSWYQQTPGQGLQFLFEYFSETQRNKGNFPGRFSGRQFSNSRSEMNVSTLELGDSALYLCASSRDGSTDTQYFGPGTRLTVL.

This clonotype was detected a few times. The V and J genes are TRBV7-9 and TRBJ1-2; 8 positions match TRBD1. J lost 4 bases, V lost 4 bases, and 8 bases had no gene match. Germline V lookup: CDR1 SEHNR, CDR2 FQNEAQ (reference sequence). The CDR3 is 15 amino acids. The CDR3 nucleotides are TGTGCCAGCAGCTCGGTGGGACAGGACATCTATGGCTACACCTTC. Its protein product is CASSSVGQDIYGYTF.